The 21 T cell receptor beta chains reported below all come from one sample, sequenced in a study of cytomegalovirus exposure and HLA in healthy donors. With 60 Vbeta and 13 Jbeta primers, the PCR was carried out. Assay used: immunoSEQ multiplex PCR; TCRdb lists only in-frame clones, some missing. Of 150,000 to 200,000 clones in the sample, around three quarters were seen once. The sequenced sample consisted of PBMCs. Receptors were obtained from a woman aged 40 to 55 in good health and CMV-seronegative.

This chain joins TRBV25-1 and TRBJ2-3, with D uncertain. Trimming took 6 bases from V and 2 from J, leaving 3 bases between them. The CDR3 is 11 amino acids. Per germline, CDR1 MGHDK and CDR2 SYGVNS. CDR3 residues: CASSLTDTQYF. Here the CDR3 DNA reads TGTGCCAGCAGCCTCACAGATACGCAGTATTTT.

This clone was seen only once. V and J are TRBV6-4 and TRBJ1-2; TRBD1 agrees at 12 bases. V was clipped by 6 bases and J by 4 bases; unmatched bases: 6. The CDR3 length is 15 residues. CDR1 MRHNA and CDR2 SNTAGT come from the germline V gene. The CDR3 bases are TGTGCCAGCAGCACCGGGACAGGGGGCGGCTATGGCTACACCTTC. It translates to CASSTGTGGGYGYTF.

This chain uses TRBV9 with TRBJ2-7, with D possibly TRBD1 on 7 matching bases. V was cut by 4 bases and J by 4 bases, with 21 bases left in between. The CDR3 is 16 residues long. The germline CDR1 and CDR2 sequences are SGDLS and YYNGEE. The CDR3 region is CASSPGGQGVSYEQYF. Here the CDR3 DNA reads TGTGCCAGCAGCCCAGGAGGGCAGGGGGTCTCATACGAGCAGTACTTC.

The J gene is TRBJ1-1, the V gene TRBV18; D perhaps matches TRBD1 (6 bases). The germline V gene has CDR1 KGHSH and CDR2 LQKENI. V lost 2 bases, J lost 1 base, and 14 bases lay in between. The CDR3 is 16 residues long. The CDR3 coding sequence is TGTGCCAGCTCACCAAAACCGGGGGGACAGAACACTGAAGCTTTCTTT. It codes for CASSPKPGGQNTEAFF.

This chain joins TRBV28 and TRBJ1-2; 10 bases map to TRBD1. The CDR3 sequence is 15 residues long. J lost 2 bases, V lost 5 bases, and 5 bases had no gene match. From germline, CDR1 is MDHEN and CDR2 SYDVKM. The CDR3 sequence: CASSPPTGGNYGYTF. DNA of the CDR3: TGTGCCAGCAGTCCCCCGACAGGGGGCAACTATGGCTACACCTTC.

This clone was counted only a few times. The chain employs TRBV6-1 and TRBJ1-5; TRBD1 matches 7 bases. The germline V gene encodes CDR1 MNHNS and CDR2 SASEGT. V gave up 8 bases and J gave up 2 bases; unmatched junction bases: 0. The CDR3 extends over 12 amino acids. As DNA, the CDR3 is TGTGCCAGCGGACAGGGCAATCAGCCCCAGCATTTT. Residues: CASGQGNQPQHF.

The chain couples TRBV10-1 to TRBJ2-5, with D unclear. Trimming shortened V by 4 bases and J by 1 base, and 4 bases separated the two germline ends. Germline CDR1 and CDR2: WNHNN and SYGVQD (reference sequence). CDR3 length equals 12 residues. The CDR3 region is CASSASQETQYF. The CDR3 DNA follows: TGCGCCAGCAGTGCCAGCCAAGAGACCCAGTACTTC.

This clone has only a few counts. The chain has TRBV30 and TRBJ2-7; 9 bases fit TRBD1. The CDR3 loop spans 14 amino acids. The J segment lost 0 bases and the V segment lost 5 bases, leaving 5 bases of the junction unmatched. Germline-derived CDR1 and CDR2 are GTSNPN and SVGIG (reference sequence). The CDR3 DNA follows: TGTGCCTGGGGAGGGACAGGGTTCTCCTACGAGCAGTACTTC. Protein: CAWGGTGFSYEQYF.

The chain recombines TRBV4-3 with TRBJ2-1, with 8 nucleotides matching TRBD1. CDR1 and CDR2 (germline): LGHNA, YSLEER. V was pared by 7 bases and J by 5 bases, with 7 bases of the junction left unmatched. This CDR3 region has 14 residues. CDR3 sequence reads: CASTSGQGHNEQFF. The DNA of the CDR3 is TGCGCCAGCACCTCAGGACAGGGTCACAATGAGCAGTTCTTC.

J is TRBJ1-5 and V is TRBV19; D unresolved. The CDR3 covers 14 residues. Trimming took off 5 bases at V and 0 bases at J, with 8 bases between the two ends. Germline CDR1 LNHDA, CDR2 SQIVND (reference sequence). The CDR3 sequence: CASSFPYSNQPQHF. The CDR3 coding sequence is TGTGCCAGTAGTTTTCCTTATAGCAATCAGCCCCAGCATTTT.

V usage is TRBV2 and J usage is TRBJ2-7; D is unresolved. Germline V gene lookup returns CDR1 SNHLY and CDR2 FYNNEI. V was pared by 6 bases and J by 3 bases, with 9 bases between. The CDR3 has 12 residues. The chain's CDR3 is CASRGTYYEQYF. The CDR3 coding sequence is TGTGCCAGCAGGGGCACCTACTACGAGCAGTACTTC. Complete variable domain (other parts from reference TRBV2 and TRBJ2-7): EPEVTQTPSHQVTQMGQEVILRCVPISNHLYFYWYRQILGQKVEFLVSFYNNEISEKSEIFDDQFSVERPDGSNFTLKIRSTKLEDSAMYFCASRGTYYEQYFGPGTRLTVT.

As regards this clone: The junction and the germline gene differ at one end; a read error may be behind it. The genes are TRBV6-5 and TRBJ2-7; tentative D call: TRBD1 (6 bases). Germline V CDR1 and CDR2: MNHEY, SVGAGI. This CDR3 has 11 amino acids. The CDR3 is CASREKGHSIF. DNA of the CDR3: TGTGCCAGCAGGGAAAAGGGACATTCCATCTTC.

The chain is built from TRBV30 and TRBJ1-4; TRBD1 is a possible D gene (5 bases). The CDR3 loop spans 14 amino acids. The V gene lost 2 bases and the J gene lost 5 bases, with 12 bases spanning the gap. Germline CDR1 is GTSNPN and CDR2 is SVGIG (reference sequence). Written as DNA, the CDR3 is TGTGCCTGGAGTCCAGGGTACCTCAATGAAAAACTGTTTTTT. Protein sequence: CAWSPGYLNEKLFF.

Comment on this clone: A junction end diverges from the germline sequence, so it may reflect a read error. The chain links TRBV7-2 to TRBJ2-5; 7 nucleotides match TRBD2. The CDR3 sequence is 15 residues long. Germline-derived CDR1 and CDR2 are SGHTA and FQGNSA. Here the CDR3 reads CASSQETGGGETQYF. CDR3 in DNA: TGCGCCAGCAGCCAAGAAACGGGAGGCGGAGAGACCCAGTACTTC.

The chain uses TRBV6-5 and TRBJ1-3, with unresolved D. The CDR3 runs to 14 residues. Germline CDR1 and CDR2: MNHEY and SVGAGI. The V gene lost 5 bases and the J gene lost 4 bases, with 12 bases spanning the gap. In DNA, the CDR3 is TGTGCCAGCAGTCGCCGAGGGAGAGGAAACACCATATATTTT. Its protein is CASSRRGRGNTIYF.

This clone has a single count. The J gene is TRBJ2-1, the V gene TRBV5-6; TRBD2 matches at 9 bases. V was clipped by 0 bases and J by 2 bases; unmatched bases: 0. The CDR3 runs to 15 residues. Germline CDR1 reads SGHDT; CDR2 reads YYEEEE. CDR3 region: CASSLGGGAYNEQFF. CDR3 DNA sequence: TGTGCCAGCAGCTTGGGCGGGGGGGCCTACAATGAGCAGTTCTTC.

The chain uses TRBV27 and TRBJ2-3, with 8 bases aligning to TRBD2. CDR3 length: 16 amino acids. The V segment lost 4 bases and the J segment 3 bases; nucleotides outside the gene matches: 9. From germline, CDR1 is MNHEY and CDR2 SMNVEV (reference sequence). CDR3 sequence reads: CASSSEPGLVTDTQYF. Here the CDR3 DNA reads TGTGCCAGCAGTTCGGAACCGGGACTAGTTACAGATACGCAGTATTTT.

This clone was counted a single time. V is TRBV5-6 and J is TRBJ2-5, with 12 bases that match TRBD2. Germline trimming cut 7 bases from V and 5 bases from J; bases unmatched to any gene: 12. CDR3 length: 16 residues. Per germline, CDR1 SGHDT and CDR2 YYEEEE. The CDR3 reads CASLTRLAGGGETQYF. In nucleotides, the CDR3 is TGTGCCAGCCTCACGAGGCTAGCGGGAGGGGGGGAGACCCAGTACTTC.

The chain combines TRBV10-3 with TRBJ2-3; unclear D gene. This CDR3 spans 13 amino acids. V was clipped by 3 bases and J by 4 bases, with 8 bases between them. Germline CDR1 is ENHRY and CDR2 is SYGVKD. The CDR3 region is CAISDLNPDTQYF. The CDR3 DNA sequence: TGTGCCATCAGTGACCTTAATCCAGATACGCAGTATTTT.

This clone was seen more than once but under ten times. The V and J genes are TRBV5-1 and TRBJ2-1; D possibly corresponds to TRBD1 (5 bases). V shed 1 base and J shed 3 bases, with 11 bases lying between them. This CDR3 spans 15 amino acids. CDR1 is SGHRS and CDR2 is YFSETQ in the germline V gene. CDR3 loop: CASSLPSDSYNEQFF. In nucleotides, the CDR3 is TGCGCCAGCAGCTTGCCGTCCGACAGCTACAATGAGCAGTTCTTC.

The gene calls are TRBV10-3 and TRBJ1-1; no reliable D call. This CDR3 is built from 15 residues. Trimming removed 3 bases from V and 5 bases from J, with 16 bases in between. The germline CDR1 and CDR2 sequences are ENHRY and SYGVKD. The CDR3 reads CAISDPTGGWTEAFF. DNA of the CDR3: TGTGCCATCAGTGATCCGACGGGAGGGTGGACTGAAGCTTTCTTT.